The 6 T cell receptor beta chains below were found in one sample sequenced in a study of cytomegalovirus exposure and HLA in healthy donors. 60 Vbeta and 13 Jbeta primers were used in PCR. Clones were read by immunoSEQ multiplex PCR, and TCRdb kept only the in-frame ones, dropping some. This table has roughly 200,000 clones, approximately 78% appearing once. What was sequenced was PBMCs. These receptors originate from a woman between 18 and 30 years old in good health and CMV-seronegative.

V and J are TRBV9 and TRBJ2-5; D is unclear. The CDR3 length is 13 residues. Trimming cost V 3 bases and J 5 bases, with 11 bases left between them. Germline CDR1 reads SGDLS; CDR2 reads YYNGEE. The CDR3 sequence: CASSGLFGETQYF. DNA of the CDR3: TGTGCCAGCAGCGGCCTTTTCGGGGAGACCCAGTACTTC.

V is TRBV7-2 and J is TRBJ1-5; D gene unclear. V shed 3 bases and J shed 0 bases, with 6 bases lying between them. Germline values: CDR1 SGHTA, CDR2 FQGNSA. This CDR3 region has 14 residues. The CDR3 DNA sequence: TGTGCCAGCAGCTTTGGGAGTAGCAATCAGCCCCAGCATTTT. Protein product: CASSFGSSNQPQHF.

The chain uses TRBV30 and TRBJ2-2, with a possible D match to TRBD2 (6 bases). Germline values: CDR1 GTSNPN, CDR2 SVGIG (reference sequence). The CDR3 sequence is 14 residues long. V was clipped by 2 bases and J by 5 bases, with 12 bases between them. This CDR3 reads CAWSRGLRTGELFF. The CDR3 DNA reads TGTGCCTGGAGTCGGGGGTTGAGGACCGGGGAGCTGTTTTTT.

The chain is built from TRBV11-2 and TRBJ2-2, with D maybe TRBD2 (6 bases). The V end lost 5 bases, the J end lost 4 bases, and 26 bases lay between the germline ends. CDR3 size: 19 residues. Per germline, CDR1 SGHAT and CDR2 FQNNGV. CDR3 DNA sequence: TGTGCCAGCAGCCGTGTGCAAGGTGGTAGCGGCTATGGCACCGGGGAGCTGTTTTTT. This gives the protein CASSRVQGGSGYGTGELFF.

V and J are TRBV23-1 and TRBJ2-7; 8 nucleotides line up with TRBD2. TRBV23-1 belongs to the ORF category, with a function that is uncertain. This CDR3 region has 12 residues. V dropped 4 bases and J dropped 9; count of bases not matched to a gene: 5. The CDR3 DNA reads as TGCGCCAGCAGTCGGCCGGGGACTAGGCAGTACGTC. Its translation: CASSRPGTRQYV.

The rearrangement links TRBV13 to TRBJ1-4; TRBD1 matches at 8 bases. Germline CDR1 reads PRHDT; CDR2 reads FYEKMQ (reference sequence). V lost 8 bases, J lost 0 bases, and 8 bases stayed unmatched. The CDR3 extends over 16 amino acids. The CDR3 loop is CASVAGGEATNEKLFF. The CDR3 nucleotides are TGTGCCAGCGTCGCAGGGGGCGAAGCAACTAATGAAAAACTGTTTTTT.